This T cell receptor beta chain was documented in a study of early T cells in non-severe SARS-CoV-2 infection. TCRdb passed the 5' RACE reads through MiXCR, listing each CDR3 protein once. Of approximately 68,000 distinct CDR3 sequences listed, roughly a tenth are singletons. The sequence derives from an adult who was a healthcare worker with PCR-confirmed SARS-CoV-2 infection or an uninfected control (not recorded which). The source was whole blood, collected at baseline.

CDR3 sequence: CASSPQGTEQETQYF. CDR3 coding DNA: TGTGCCAGCAGCCCACAAGGGACGGAGCAAGAGACCCAGTACTTC. The chain links TRBV6-2 or TRBV6-3 to TRBJ2-5; D may match TRBD1 or TRBD2 (5 bases each). Per germline, CDR1 MNHEY and CDR2 SVGEGT. The CDR3 length is 15 residues. V lost 6 bases and J lost 2, with 16 bases in between.